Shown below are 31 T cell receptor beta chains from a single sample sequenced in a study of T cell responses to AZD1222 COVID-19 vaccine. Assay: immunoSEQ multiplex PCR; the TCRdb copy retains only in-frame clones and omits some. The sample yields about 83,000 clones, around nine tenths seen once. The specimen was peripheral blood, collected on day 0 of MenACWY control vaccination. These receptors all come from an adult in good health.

DNA of the CDR3: TGTGCCAGCAGTGGAGAGTTGGGTACTAATGAAAAACTGTTTTTT. It codes for CASSGELGTNEKLFF. The chain joins TRBV9 to TRBJ1-4, with D unclear. The CDR3 spans 15 residues. Trimming removed 5 bases at V and 2 bases at J, with 13 bases between. Germline CDR1 and CDR2: SGDLS and YYNGEE.

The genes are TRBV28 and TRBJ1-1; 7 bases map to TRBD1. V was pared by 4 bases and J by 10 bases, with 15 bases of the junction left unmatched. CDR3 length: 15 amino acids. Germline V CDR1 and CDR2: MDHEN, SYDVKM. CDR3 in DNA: TGTGCCAGCAGTTCCCGGACAGGCGGAAATGTAGGAGCTTTCTTT. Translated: CASSSRTGGNVGAFF. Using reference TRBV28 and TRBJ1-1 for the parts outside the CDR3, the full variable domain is DVKVTQSSRYLVKRTGEKVFLECVQDMDHENMFWYRQDPGLGLRLIYFSYDVKMKEKGDIPEGYSVSREKKERFSLILESASTNQTSMYLCASSSRTGGNVGAFFGQGTRLTVV.

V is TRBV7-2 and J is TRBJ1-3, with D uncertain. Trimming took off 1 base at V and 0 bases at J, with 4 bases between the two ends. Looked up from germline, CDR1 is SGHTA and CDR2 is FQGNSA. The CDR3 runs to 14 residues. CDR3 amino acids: CASSLGNSGNTIYF. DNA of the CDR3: TGTGCCAGCAGCTTAGGGAACTCTGGAAACACCATATATTTT.

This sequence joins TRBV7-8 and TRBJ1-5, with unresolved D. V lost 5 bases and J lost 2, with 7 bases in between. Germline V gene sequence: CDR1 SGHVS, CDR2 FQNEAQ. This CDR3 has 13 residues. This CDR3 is CASSLVGNQPQHF. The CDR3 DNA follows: TGTGCCAGCAGCCTCGTGGGCAATCAGCCCCAGCATTTT.

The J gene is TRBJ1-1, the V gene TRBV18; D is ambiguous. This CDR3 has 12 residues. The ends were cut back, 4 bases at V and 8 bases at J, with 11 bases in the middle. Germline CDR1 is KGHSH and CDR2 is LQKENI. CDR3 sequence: CASSLVATEAFF. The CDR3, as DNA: TGTGCCAGCTCACTTGTCGCAACGGAAGCTTTCTTT.

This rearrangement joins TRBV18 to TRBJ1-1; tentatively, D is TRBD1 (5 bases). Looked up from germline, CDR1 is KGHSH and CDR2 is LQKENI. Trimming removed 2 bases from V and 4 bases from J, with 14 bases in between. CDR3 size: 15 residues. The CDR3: CASSPNPGLGTEAFF. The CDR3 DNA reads TGTGCCAGCTCACCAAACCCAGGGCTGGGCACTGAAGCTTTCTTT.

DNA for the CDR3: TGTGCCAGCAGCTTAGCCGGGGCCTACAATGAGCAGTTCTTC. This sequence encodes CASSLAGAYNEQFF. This rearrangement joins TRBV7-9 to TRBJ2-1; perhaps TRBD2 as D (5 bases). This CDR3 is built from 14 residues. The germline gives CDR1 SEHNR, CDR2 FQNEAQ (reference sequence). V was clipped by 0 bases and J by 2 bases, with 5 bases between them.

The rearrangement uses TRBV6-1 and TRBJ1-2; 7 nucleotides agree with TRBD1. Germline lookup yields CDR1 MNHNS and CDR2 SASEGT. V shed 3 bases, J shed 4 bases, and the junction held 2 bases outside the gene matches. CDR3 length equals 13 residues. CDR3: CASSDGTVYGYTF. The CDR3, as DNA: TGTGCCAGCAGTGACGGGACAGTCTATGGCTACACCTTC.

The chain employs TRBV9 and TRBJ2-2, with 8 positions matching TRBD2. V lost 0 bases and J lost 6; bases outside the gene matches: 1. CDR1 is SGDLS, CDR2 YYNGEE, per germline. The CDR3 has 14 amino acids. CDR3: CASSVVGRAGELFF. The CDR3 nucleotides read TGTGCCAGCAGCGTAGTCGGGAGGGCCGGGGAGCTGTTTTTT.

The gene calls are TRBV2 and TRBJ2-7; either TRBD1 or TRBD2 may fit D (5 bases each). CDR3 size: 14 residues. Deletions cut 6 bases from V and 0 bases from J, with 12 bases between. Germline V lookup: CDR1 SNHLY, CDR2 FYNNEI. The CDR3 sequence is CASRYGTDSYEQYF. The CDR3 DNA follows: TGTGCCAGCAGGTACGGGACCGACTCCTACGAGCAGTACTTC.

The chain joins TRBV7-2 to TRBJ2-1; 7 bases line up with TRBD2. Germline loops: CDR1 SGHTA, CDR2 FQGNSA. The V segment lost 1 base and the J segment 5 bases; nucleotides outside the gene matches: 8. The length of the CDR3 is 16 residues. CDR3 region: CASSLVAYRGDNEQFF. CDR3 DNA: TGTGCCAGCAGCTTAGTGGCATATCGGGGGGACAATGAGCAGTTCTTC.

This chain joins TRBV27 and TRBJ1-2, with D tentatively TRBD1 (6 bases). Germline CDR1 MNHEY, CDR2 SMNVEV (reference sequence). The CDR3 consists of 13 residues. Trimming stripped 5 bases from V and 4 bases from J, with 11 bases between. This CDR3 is CASSITGTYGYTF. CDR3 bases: TGTGCCAGCAGTATTACAGGGACCTATGGCTACACCTTC.

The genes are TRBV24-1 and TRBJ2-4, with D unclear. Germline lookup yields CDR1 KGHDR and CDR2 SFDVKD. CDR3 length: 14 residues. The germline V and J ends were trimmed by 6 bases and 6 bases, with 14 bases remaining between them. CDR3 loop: CATSSAEGRNIQYF. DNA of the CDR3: TGTGCCACCAGTTCGGCCGAAGGTAGAAACATTCAGTACTTC.

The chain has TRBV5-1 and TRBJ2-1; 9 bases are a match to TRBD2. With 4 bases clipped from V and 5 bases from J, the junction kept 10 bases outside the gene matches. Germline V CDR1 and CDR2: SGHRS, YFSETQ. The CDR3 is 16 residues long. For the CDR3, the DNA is TGCGCCAGCAGCCCTATAGGCGGGAGGGCAAACAATGAGCAGTTCTTC. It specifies CASSPIGGRANNEQFF. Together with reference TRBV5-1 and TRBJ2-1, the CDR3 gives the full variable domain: KAGVTQTPRYLIKTRGQQVTLSCSPISGHRSVSWYQQTPGQGLQFLFEYFSETQRNKGNFPGRFSGRQFSNSRSEMNVSTLELGDSALYLCASSPIGGRANNEQFFGPGTRLTVL.

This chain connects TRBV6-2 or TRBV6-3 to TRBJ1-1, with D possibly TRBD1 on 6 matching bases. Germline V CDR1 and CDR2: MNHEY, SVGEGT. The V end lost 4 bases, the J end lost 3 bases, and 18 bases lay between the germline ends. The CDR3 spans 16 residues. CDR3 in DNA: TGTGCCAGCAGTTCAGTCAGGGGCCGACCTTACACTGAAGCTTTCTTT. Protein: CASSSVRGRPYTEAFF.

CDR3 sequence reads: CASSRGQEAHGELFF. CDR3 DNA: TGTGCCAGCAGCCGTGGACAGGAGGCTCACGGGGAGCTGTTTTTT. This chain connects TRBV7-3 to TRBJ2-2; 7 bases are shared with TRBD1. This CDR3 spans 15 amino acids. V trimming: 5 bases; J trimming: 7 bases; junction bases outside the gene matches: 10. The germline CDR1 and CDR2 sequences are SGHTA and FQGTGA.

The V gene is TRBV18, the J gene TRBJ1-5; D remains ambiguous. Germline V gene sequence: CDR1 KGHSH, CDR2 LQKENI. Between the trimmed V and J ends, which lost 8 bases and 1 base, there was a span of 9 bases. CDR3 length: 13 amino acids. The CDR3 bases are TGTGCCAGCCGCTCGGGGAGCAATCAGCCCCAGCATTTT. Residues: CASRSGSNQPQHF.

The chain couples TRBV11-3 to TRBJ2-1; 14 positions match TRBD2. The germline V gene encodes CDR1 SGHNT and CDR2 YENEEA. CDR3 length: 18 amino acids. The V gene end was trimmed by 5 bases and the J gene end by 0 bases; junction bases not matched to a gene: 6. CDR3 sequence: CASSPGLAGVFSYNEQFF. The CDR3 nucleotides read TGTGCCAGCAGCCCGGGACTAGCGGGAGTCTTCTCCTACAATGAGCAGTTCTTC.

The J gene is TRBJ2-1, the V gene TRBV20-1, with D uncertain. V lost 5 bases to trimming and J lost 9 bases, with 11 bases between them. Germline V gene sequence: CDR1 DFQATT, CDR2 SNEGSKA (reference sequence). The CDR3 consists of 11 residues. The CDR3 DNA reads TGCAGTGCTGCACGATTAGGTGAGCAGTTCTTC. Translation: CSAARLGEQFF.

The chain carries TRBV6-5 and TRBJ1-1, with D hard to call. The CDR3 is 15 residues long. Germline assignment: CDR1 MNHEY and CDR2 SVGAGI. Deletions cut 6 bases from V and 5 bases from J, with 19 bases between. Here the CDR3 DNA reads TGTGCCAGCAGCCCCGCCCTTCACTTCGGTACTGAAGCTTTCTTT. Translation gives CASSPALHFGTEAFF.

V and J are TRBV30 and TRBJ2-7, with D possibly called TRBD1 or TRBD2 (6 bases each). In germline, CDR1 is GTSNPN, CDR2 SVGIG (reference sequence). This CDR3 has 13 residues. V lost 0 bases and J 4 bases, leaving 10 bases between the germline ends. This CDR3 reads CAWSVRGGYEQYF. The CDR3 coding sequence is TGTGCCTGGAGTGTACGAGGGGGGTACGAGCAGTACTTC.

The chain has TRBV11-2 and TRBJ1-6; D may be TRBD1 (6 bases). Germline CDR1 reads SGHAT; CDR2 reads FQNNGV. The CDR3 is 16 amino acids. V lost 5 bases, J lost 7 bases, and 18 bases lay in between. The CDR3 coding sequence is TGTGCCAGCAGCCAGTGGGACACAGGGTTAAATTCACCCCTCCACTTT. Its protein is CASSQWDTGLNSPLHF.

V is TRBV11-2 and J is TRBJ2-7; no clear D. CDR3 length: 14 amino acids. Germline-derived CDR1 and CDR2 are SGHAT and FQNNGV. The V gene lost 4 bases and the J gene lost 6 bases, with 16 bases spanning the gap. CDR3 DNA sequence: TGTGCCAGCAGCTCCTCCCTTCTGAGCCCCGAGCAGTACTTC. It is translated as CASSSSLLSPEQYF. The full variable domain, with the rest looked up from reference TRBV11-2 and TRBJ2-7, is EAGVAQSPRYKIIEKRQSVAFWCNPISGHATLYWYQQILGQGPKLLIQFQNNGVVDDSQLPKDRFSAERLKGVDSTLKIQPAKLEDSAVYLCASSSSLLSPEQYFGPGTRLTVT.

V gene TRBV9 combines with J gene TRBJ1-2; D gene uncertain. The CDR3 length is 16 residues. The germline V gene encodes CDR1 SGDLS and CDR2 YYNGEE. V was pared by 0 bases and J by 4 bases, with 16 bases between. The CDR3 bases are TGTGCCAGCAGCGTAGAATTGGGCGAAGTGCGCTATGGCTACACCTTC. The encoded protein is CASSVELGEVRYGYTF.

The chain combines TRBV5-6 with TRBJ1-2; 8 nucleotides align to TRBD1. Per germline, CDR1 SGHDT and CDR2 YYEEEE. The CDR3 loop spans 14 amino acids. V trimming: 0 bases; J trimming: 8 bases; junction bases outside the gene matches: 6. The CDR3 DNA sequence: TGTGCCAGCAGCTTGGCCAGGGGGCTATGGGGCTACACCTTC. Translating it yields CASSLARGLWGYTF.

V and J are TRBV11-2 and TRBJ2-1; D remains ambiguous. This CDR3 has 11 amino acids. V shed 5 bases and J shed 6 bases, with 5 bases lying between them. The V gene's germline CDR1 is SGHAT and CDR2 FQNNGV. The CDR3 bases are TGTGCCAGCAGCCGAATCAATGAGCAGTTCTTC. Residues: CASSRINEQFF.

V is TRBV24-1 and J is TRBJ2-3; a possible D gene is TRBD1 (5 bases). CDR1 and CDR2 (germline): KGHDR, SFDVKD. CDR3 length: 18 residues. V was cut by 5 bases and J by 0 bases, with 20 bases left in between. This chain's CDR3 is CATSADHAVQASTDTQYF. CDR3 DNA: TGTGCCACCAGTGCCGACCATGCCGTACAGGCTAGCACAGATACGCAGTATTTT.

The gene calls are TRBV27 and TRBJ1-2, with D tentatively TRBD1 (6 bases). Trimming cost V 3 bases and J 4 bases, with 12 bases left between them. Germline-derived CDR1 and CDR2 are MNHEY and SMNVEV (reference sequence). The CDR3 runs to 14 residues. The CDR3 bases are TGTGCCAGCAGTTTGGACGGACAGCTCTATGGCTACACCTTC. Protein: CASSLDGQLYGYTF.

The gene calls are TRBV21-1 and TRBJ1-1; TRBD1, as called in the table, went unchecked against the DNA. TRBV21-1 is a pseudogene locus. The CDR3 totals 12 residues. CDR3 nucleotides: TGTGCCAGCAGGACAGGAGAAACTGAAGCTTTCTTT. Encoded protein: CASRTGETEAFF.

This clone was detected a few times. The CDR3: CASSYGAGLAYEQYF. The CDR3 nucleotides read TGTGCCAGCAGTTACGGAGCGGGACTGGCCTACGAGCAGTACTTC. This chain joins TRBV6-5 and TRBJ2-7, with TRBD2 matching over 7 bases. V gave up 2 bases and J gave up 2 bases; unmatched junction bases: 6. In germline, CDR1 is MNHEY, CDR2 SVGAGI. The CDR3 has 15 residues.

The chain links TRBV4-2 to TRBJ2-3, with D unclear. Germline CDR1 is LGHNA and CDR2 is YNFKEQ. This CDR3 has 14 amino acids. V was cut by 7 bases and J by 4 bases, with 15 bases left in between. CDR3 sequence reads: CASTERVLSDTQYF. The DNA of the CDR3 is TGTGCCAGCACCGAAAGGGTGTTATCAGATACGCAGTATTTT.